These T cell receptor beta chains were read from a single sample in a study of lymphopenia after photon versus proton radiotherapy. The protocol was immunoSEQ multiplex PCR, while the TCRdb copy is restricted to in-frame clones and leaves out a portion. The sample comprises 42,000 or so clones, over 80% of which are singletons, and less than 30% rests with the top ten. The material was peripheral blood, obtained from a patient treated with proton-based radiotherapy. All receptors derive from an older woman with pancreatic cancer. Each CDR3 is given with its conserved first and last residue. D genes are given only for firm matches. A clone size is listed for some rows: how often the clone was seen (once, few, many), or a class if it is expanded.

d_call	clone_size	v_call	j_call	cdr3_aa	cdr3_nt
NA	once	TRBV28	TRBJ2-6	CASRGNLGARSGANVLTF	TGTGCCAGCAGAGGTAATCTCGGGGCCCGCTCTGGGGCCAACGTCCTGACTTTC
NA	NA	TRBV30	TRBJ1-6	CAWSVRGEGSPLHF	TGTGCCTGGAGTGTTAGGGGGGAAGGTTCACCCCTCCACTTT
NA	few	TRBV19	TRBJ1-1	CASSNDGDMAFF	TGTGCCAGTAGTAACGACGGGGACATGGCTTTCTTT
TRBD2	NA	TRBV5-4	TRBJ2-7	CASSLGSGHPYEQYF	TGTGCCAGCAGCTTGGGTAGCGGGCACCCCTACGAGCAGTACTTC
TRBD2	few	TRBV5-1	TRBJ2-1	CASSPLPGLENEQFF	TGCGCCAGCAGCCCTCTCCCGGGACTAGAAAATGAGCAGTTCTTC
NA	NA	TRBV4-1	TRBJ2-7	CASSQVSREAEQYF	TGCGCCAGCAGCCAAGTTTCCAGGGAGGCCGAGCAGTACTTC
NA	NA	TRBV5-4	TRBJ2-1	CASSLATVGGNEQFF	TGTGCCAGCAGCTTGGCGACCGTTGGGGGCAATGAGCAGTTCTTC
NA	NA	TRBV4-3	TRBJ2-2	CASSSLSGSGELFF	TGCGCCAGCAGCTCCCTCAGCGGGTCCGGGGAGCTGTTTTTT
NA	NA	TRBV7-2	TRBJ2-3	CASRLDQGFTDTQYF	TGTGCCAGCCGCTTAGACCAAGGCTTCACAGATACGCAGTATTTT
TRBD1	NA	TRBV6-5	TRBJ2-7	CASRPYRGHSYEQYF	TGTGCCAGCAGGCCTTACAGGGGTCATTCCTACGAGCAGTACTTC
TRBD1	few	TRBV9	TRBJ2-7	CASSPGTDGYEQYF	TGTGCCAGCAGCCCCGGGACAGATGGCTACGAGCAGTACTTC
NA	NA	TRBV9	TRBJ2-5	CASSSQQGRETQYF	TGTGCCAGCAGCTCCCAGCAGGGGAGAGAGACCCAGTACTTC
NA	NA	TRBV9	TRBJ1-2	CASSVGPAQNYGYTF	TGTGCCAGCAGCGTAGGCCCGGCTCAGAACTATGGCTACACCTTC
TRBD2	NA	TRBV14	TRBJ2-7	CASSPLAGIYEQYF	TGTGCCAGCAGCCCCTTAGCGGGAATCTACGAGCAGTACTTC
TRBD1	NA	TRBV11-2	TRBJ1-6	CASSLRTGEFNSPLHF	TGTGCCAGCAGCTTACGGACAGGGGAATTCAATTCACCCCTCCACTTT
NA	NA	TRBV7-9	TRBJ2-2	CASSPTGRENTGELFF	TGTGCCAGCAGCCCCACAGGTCGGGAGAACACCGGGGAGCTGTTTTTT
NA	few	TRBV4-2	TRBJ2-6	CASSLTDGASGANVLTF	TGTGCCAGCAGCCTGACGGACGGAGCCTCTGGGGCCAACGTCCTGACTTTC
NA	NA	TRBV5-1	TRBJ1-4	CASSLAPRADEKLFF	TGCGCCAGCAGCTTGGCGCCACGGGCGGATGAAAAACTGTTTTTT
TRBD2	NA	TRBV7-2	TRBJ2-5	CASSTPTRAGEAQETQYF	TGTGCCAGCAGCACACCAACCCGTGCGGGAGAGGCCCAAGAGACCCAGTACTTC
NA	few	TRBV18	TRBJ2-1	CASSSLDYSEQFF	TGTGCCAGCTCATCCCTAGACTATTCAGAGCAGTTCTTC
NA	NA	TRBV5-4	TRBJ2-2	CASSFSRGIAGELFF	TGTGCCAGCAGCTTTTCCAGGGGCATCGCCGGGGAGCTGTTTTTT
NA	few	TRBV2	TRBJ2-6	CASGRTPDVLTF	TGTGCCAGCGGTAGGACCCCCGACGTCCTGACTTTC
NA	NA	TRBV2	TRBJ1-2	CASSDSGSLGSNYGYTF	TGTGCCAGCAGTGACTCGGGCTCTCTGGGGTCTAACTATGGCTACACCTTC
TRBD2	NA	TRBV7-3	TRBJ2-3	CASSLGLAGADTQYF	TGTGCCAGCAGCTTGGGACTAGCGGGTGCTGATACGCAGTATTTT
TRBD2	NA	TRBV10-2	TRBJ2-1	CASSATSAYNEQFF	TGCGCCAGCAGTGCGACTAGCGCGTACAATGAGCAGTTCTTC
NA	NA	TRBV29-1	TRBJ1-2	CSVEDRSLNGYTF	TGCAGCGTTGAAGATCGGTCGTTAAATGGCTACACCTTC
NA	NA	TRBV15	TRBJ2-5	CATGSGTSETQYF	TGTGCCACCGGATCCGGGACATCGGAGACCCAGTACTTC
NA	NA	TRBV5-1	TRBJ2-1	CASSISVSSYNEQFF	TGCGCCAGCAGCATTAGCGTGAGCTCCTACAATGAGCAGTTCTTC
NA	NA	TRBV19	TRBJ1-5	CASSPGVNQPQHF	TGTGCCAGCTCCCCTGGGGTCAATCAGCCCCAGCATTTT
NA	NA	TRBV9	TRBJ1-3	CASSVAGESGNTIYF	TGTGCCAGCAGCGTAGCTGGGGAATCCGGAAACACCATATATTTT
NA	NA	TRBV18	TRBJ2-5	CASSSQETQYF	TGTGCCAGCTCATCTCAAGAGACCCAGTACTTC
TRBD2	NA	TRBV7-8	TRBJ2-7	CASSPVLGTSGRYEQYF	TGTGCCAGCAGCCCTGTACTCGGGACTAGCGGGAGGTACGAGCAGTACTTC
NA	NA	TRBV11-2	TRBJ2-3	CASSLVGVQSYDTQYF	TGTGCCAGCAGCTTAGTTGGAGTCCAGTCGTATGATACGCAGTATTTT
NA	NA	TRBV18	TRBJ1-2	CASSPGRENYGYTF	TGTGCCAGCTCACCTGGCAGGGAAAACTATGGCTACACCTTC
NA	NA	TRBV6-5	TRBJ2-7	CASSYTPSLASEQYF	TGTGCCAGCAGTTACACGCCATCTCTAGCGTCCGAGCAGTACTTC
TRBD1	NA	TRBV6-5	TRBJ1-2	CASTDRGLTYGYTF	TGTGCCAGCACGGACAGGGGTTTGACTTATGGCTACACCTTC
TRBD2	NA	TRBV7-2	TRBJ2-5	CASSLQTSLSKETQYF	TGTGCCAGCAGCTTACAGACTAGCTTATCCAAAGAGACCCAGTACTTC
NA	NA	TRBV5-1	TRBJ2-7	CASSLDSTSSYEQYF	TGCGCCAGCAGCTTGGACAGCACAAGCTCCTACGAGCAGTACTTC
NA	NA	TRBV27	TRBJ1-3	CASSNQGFSGNTIYF	TGTGCCAGCAGTAATCAGGGTTTCTCTGGAAACACCATATATTTT
TRBD2	few	TRBV4-3	TRBJ2-1	CASSQEGLAGGWYNEQFF	TGCGCCAGCAGCCAAGAGGGCTTAGCGGGAGGGTGGTACAATGAGCAGTTCTTC
TRBD2	NA	TRBV10-3	TRBJ2-2	CAITGGSDTGELFF	TGTGCCATCACCGGCGGGAGCGACACCGGGGAGCTGTTTTTT
NA	NA	TRBV28	TRBJ1-1	CASSPGAVMNTEAFF	TGTGCCAGCAGTCCCGGAGCGGTTATGAACACTGAAGCTTTCTTT
TRBD2	NA	TRBV7-3	TRBJ2-1	CASSLGLAVYNEQFF	TGTGCCAGCAGCTTGGGTCTAGCGGTCTACAATGAGCAGTTCTTC
NA	NA	TRBV28	TRBJ1-1	CASSLILGATEAFF	TGTGCCAGCAGTTTAATACTGGGGGCGACTGAAGCTTTCTTT
TRBD1	NA	TRBV5-6	TRBJ1-3	CASSLAGGPGNTIYF	TGTGCCAGCAGCTTGGCAGGGGGCCCTGGAAACACCATATATTTT
TRBD1	NA	TRBV28	TRBJ1-2	CASSLSRGQGAYGYTF	TGTGCCAGCAGTTTATCGCGGGGGCAGGGGGCCTATGGCTACACCTTC
TRBD1	NA	TRBV9	TRBJ1-1	CASSVGGQGRTEAFF	TGTGCCAGCAGCGTAGGAGGACAGGGGAGGACTGAAGCTTTCTTT
TRBD1	NA	TRBV6-5	TRBJ1-5	CASSSKTGINQPQHF	TGTGCCAGCAGTTCCAAGACAGGGATCAATCAGCCCCAGCATTTT